The TCR beta chain described here comes from a study of CD8+ T cells in alopecia areata. Study at large: Tofacitinib ran for 6 to 18 months before 6 months off drug.

In each case, RNA was isolated and then reverse transcribed into cDNA as the sequencing template. The method was immunoSEQ multiplex PCR; TCRdb's version includes in-frame clones alone and lacks a portion of them. The data show roughly 130,000 clones, approximately 58% seen once. The ends were cut back, 0 bases at V and 2 bases at J, with 11 bases in the middle. Germline V gives CDR1 LGHNA, CDR2 YSLEER. The CDR3 extends over 15 amino acids. This receptor was identified in a human donor with alopecia areata. This rearrangement joins TRBV4-3 to TRBJ2-7, with D tentatively TRBD2 (5 bases). The input for sequencing was CD4+ T cells sorted from blood, taken at week 0. The CDR3 here is CASSQDLLVAYEQYF. CDR3 sequence (DNA): TGCGCCAGCAGCCAAGATTTACTAGTAGCCTACGAGCAGTACTTC.